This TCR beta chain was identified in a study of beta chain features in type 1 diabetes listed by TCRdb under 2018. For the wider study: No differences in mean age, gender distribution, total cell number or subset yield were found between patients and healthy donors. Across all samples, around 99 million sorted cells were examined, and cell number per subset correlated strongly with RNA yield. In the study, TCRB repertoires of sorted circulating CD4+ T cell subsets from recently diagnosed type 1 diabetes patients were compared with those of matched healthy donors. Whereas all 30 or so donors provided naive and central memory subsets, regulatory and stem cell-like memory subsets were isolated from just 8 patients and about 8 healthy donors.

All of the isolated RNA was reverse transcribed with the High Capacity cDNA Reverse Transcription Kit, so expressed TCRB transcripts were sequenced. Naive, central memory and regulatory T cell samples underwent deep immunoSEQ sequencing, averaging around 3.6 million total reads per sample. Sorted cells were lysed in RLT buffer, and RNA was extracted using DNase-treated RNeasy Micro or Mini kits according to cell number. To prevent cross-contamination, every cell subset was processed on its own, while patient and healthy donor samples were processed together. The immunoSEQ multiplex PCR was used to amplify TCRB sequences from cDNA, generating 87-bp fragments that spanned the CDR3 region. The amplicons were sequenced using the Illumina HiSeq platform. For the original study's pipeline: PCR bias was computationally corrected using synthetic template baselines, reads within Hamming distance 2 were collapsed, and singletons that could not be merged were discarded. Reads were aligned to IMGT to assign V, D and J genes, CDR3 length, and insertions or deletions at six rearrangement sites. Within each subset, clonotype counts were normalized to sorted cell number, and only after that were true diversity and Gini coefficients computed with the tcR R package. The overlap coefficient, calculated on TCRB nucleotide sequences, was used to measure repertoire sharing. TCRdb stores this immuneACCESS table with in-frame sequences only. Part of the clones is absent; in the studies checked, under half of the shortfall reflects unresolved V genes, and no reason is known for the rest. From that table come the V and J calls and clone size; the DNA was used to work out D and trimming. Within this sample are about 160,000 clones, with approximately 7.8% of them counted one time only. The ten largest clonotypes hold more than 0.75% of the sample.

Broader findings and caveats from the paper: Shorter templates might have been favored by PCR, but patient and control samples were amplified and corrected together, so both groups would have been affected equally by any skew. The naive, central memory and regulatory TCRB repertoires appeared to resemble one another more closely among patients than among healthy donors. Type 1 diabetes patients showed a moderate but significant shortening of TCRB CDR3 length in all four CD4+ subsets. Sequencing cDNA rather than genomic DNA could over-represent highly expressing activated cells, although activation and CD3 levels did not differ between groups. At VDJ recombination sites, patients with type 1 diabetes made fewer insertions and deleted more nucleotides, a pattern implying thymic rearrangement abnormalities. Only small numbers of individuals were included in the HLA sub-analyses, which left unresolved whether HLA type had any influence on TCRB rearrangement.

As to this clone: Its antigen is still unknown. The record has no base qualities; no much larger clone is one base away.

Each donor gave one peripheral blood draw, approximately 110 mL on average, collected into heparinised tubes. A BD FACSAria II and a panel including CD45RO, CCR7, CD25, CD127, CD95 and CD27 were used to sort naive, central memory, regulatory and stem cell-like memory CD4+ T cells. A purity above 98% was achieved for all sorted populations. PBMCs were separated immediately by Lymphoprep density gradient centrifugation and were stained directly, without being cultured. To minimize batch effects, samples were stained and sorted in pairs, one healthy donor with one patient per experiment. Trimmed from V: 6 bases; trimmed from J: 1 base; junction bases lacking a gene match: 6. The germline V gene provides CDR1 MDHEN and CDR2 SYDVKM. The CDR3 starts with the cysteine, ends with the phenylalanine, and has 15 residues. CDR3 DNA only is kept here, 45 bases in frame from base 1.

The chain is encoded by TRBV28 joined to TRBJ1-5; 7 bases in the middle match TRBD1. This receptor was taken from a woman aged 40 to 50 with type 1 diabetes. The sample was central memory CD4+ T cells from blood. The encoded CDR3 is CASRPTGRSNQPQHF. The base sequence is TGTGCCAGCAGACCGACAGGGAGGAGCAATCAGCCCCAGCATTTT.